The 18 T cell receptor beta chains listed next were all sequenced from one sample in a study of post-analysis software for immune sequencing data. Findings of the study overall: Included in a set of four or five TRBV segments more frequent in patients than controls were TRBV5-6, TRBV5-1 and TRBV20-1.

No antigen has been assigned to these receptors. Presence of unique molecular identifiers characterized the TCR beta cDNA libraries. One entry per CDR3 protein results from TCRdb running MiXCR on the PCR reads. Among about 680,000 distinct CDR3 sequences, around 64% were seen once, and the ten largest hold approximately 10%. What was sequenced was blood. The receptors originated from a girl aged 2-10 years with multiple sclerosis.

This clonotype appeared a few times. This sequence joins TRBV29-1 and TRBJ2-3, with 7 bases aligning to TRBD2. The length of the CDR3 is 13 residues. V was clipped by 4 bases and J by 6 bases; unmatched bases: 7. Germline loops: CDR1 SQVTM, CDR2 ANQGSEA. In DNA form, the CDR3 reads TGCAGCGTTGCCGGGAGGAGACCGGATACGCAGTATTTT. This sequence encodes CSVAGRRPDTQYF.

The V and J genes are TRBV5-1 and TRBJ1-1, with 11 nucleotides matching TRBD1. Germline CDR1 and CDR2: SGHRS and YFSETQ. Losses at the gene ends were 2 bases for V and 4 bases for J; bases not matched to a gene: 4. The CDR3 loop spans 15 amino acids. The CDR3 DNA follows: TGCGCCAGCAGCTTCGGGGACAGGGGGGCCACTGAAGCTTTCTTT. It encodes CASSFGDRGATEAFF.

This clonotype has only a few counts. The chain joins TRBV7-9 to TRBJ2-3; D possibly uses TRBD1 or TRBD2 (5 bases each). The CDR3 is made up of 14 amino acids. V was cut by 11 bases and J by 4 bases, with 19 bases left in between. Germline V gene data show CDR1 as SEHNR and CDR2 as FQNEAQ (reference sequence). The CDR3 coding sequence is TGTGCCGGAGAGGGGTTCGGCCGCGCAGATACGCAGTATTTT. It is translated as CAGEGFGRADTQYF.

The chain combines TRBV6-2 or TRBV6-3 with TRBJ2-5, with D unresolved. The CDR3 totals 11 residues. Germline lookup yields CDR1 MNHEY and CDR2 SVGEGT. V shed 8 bases and J shed 4 bases, with 8 bases lying between them. The CDR3 protein is CASFTGETQYF. CDR3 coding DNA: TGTGCCAGCTTCACGGGAGAGACCCAGTACTTC.

This clonotype was detected only a few times. The chain has TRBV9 and TRBJ2-3; D may match TRBD1 or TRBD2 (5 bases each). Trimming removed 4 bases at V and 1 base at J, with 16 bases between. From germline, CDR1 is SGDLS and CDR2 YYNGEE. The CDR3 covers 16 residues. The DNA for the CDR3 is TGTGCCAGCAGCTCCCAGGAGAGGGACGGCACAGATACGCAGTATTTT. Translation: CASSSQERDGTDTQYF.

There are a few counts of this clonotype. The V gene is TRBV5-1, the J gene TRBJ2-7; D ambiguous. Germline CDR1 and CDR2: SGHRS and YFSETQ. This CDR3 is 15 amino acids long. Trimming took 2 bases from V and 4 from J, leaving 16 bases between them. The CDR3 sequence: CASSFRSGRHYEQYF. The CDR3 DNA sequence: TGCGCCAGCAGCTTCCGATCTGGTAGGCATTACGAGCAGTACTTC.

The CDR3 nucleotides read TGCAGCGTTGAAGTCAACCAGACCCCGTTCTTC. Protein product: CSVEVNQTPFF. The chain has TRBV29-1 and TRBJ2-1; D gene unclear. Looked up from germline, CDR1 is SQVTM and CDR2 is ANQGSEA. V lost 1 base, J lost 15 bases, and 13 bases lay in between. This CDR3 comprises 11 residues.

In DNA form, the CDR3 reads TGTGCCAGCAGCTTGACAGGGAACACTAACAATGAGCAGTTCTTC. Translated: CASSLTGNTNNEQFF. The chain is built from TRBV5-4 and TRBJ2-1; D possibly corresponds to TRBD1 (6 bases). V was shortened by 1 base and J by 5 bases, with 13 bases between the two germline ends. Germline V gene data show CDR1 as SGHNT and CDR2 as YYREEE (reference sequence). This CDR3 has 15 amino acids.

At least ten counts were recorded for this clonotype. An end of the junction differs from the germline gene, which may be a read error. The chain uses TRBV12-3 or TRBV12-4 and TRBJ2-5; TRBD2 matches at 8 bases. The CDR3 contains 13 residues. The CDR3 DNA is TGCGCCAGCAGCCTGGGACTAGGAGAGACCCAGTACTTC. Protein: CASSLGLGETQYF.

J is TRBJ2-3 and V is TRBV18, with 9 bases fitting TRBD2. The CDR3 totals 18 residues. Germline V gives CDR1 KGHSH, CDR2 LQKENI. V dropped 1 base and J dropped 2; count of bases not matched to a gene: 10. The CDR3 region has the DNA TGTGCCAGCTCACCACTAATGCCTAGCGGGGACCTCACAGATACGCAGTATTTT. It specifies CASSPLMPSGDLTDTQYF. The variable domain in full, with the rest retrieved from reference TRBV18 and TRBJ2-3, is NAGVMQNPRHLVRRRGQEARLRCSPMKGHSHVYWYRQLPEEGLKFMVYLQKENIIDESGMPKERFSAEFPKEGPSILRIQQVVRGDSAAYFCASSPLMPSGDLTDTQYFGPGTRLTVL.

The sample holds one count of this clonotype. J is TRBJ1-2 and V is TRBV5-1; a weak D match, TRBD1 (6 bases). Germline CDR1 reads SGHRS; CDR2 reads YFSETQ. The CDR3 contains 14 residues. V was shortened by 0 bases and J by 3 bases, with 9 bases between the two germline ends. DNA for the CDR3: TGCGCCAGCAGCTTGGACAGGGATGACTATGGCTACACCTTC. This gives the protein CASSLDRDDYGYTF.

This clonotype was counted a few times. The J gene is TRBJ1-4, the V gene TRBV7-8; D unresolved. Germline V gives CDR1 SGHVS, CDR2 FQNEAQ. This CDR3 region has 16 residues. Between the trimmed V and J ends, which lost 5 bases and 8 bases, there was a span of 21 bases. CDR3 amino acids: CASSPYTARAGEKLFF. CDR3 coding DNA: TGTGCCAGCAGCCCCTACACGGCGCGGGCGGGCGAAAAACTGTTTTTT.

The rearrangement uses TRBV20-1 and TRBJ2-4; 8 bases map to TRBD1. In germline, CDR1 is DFQATT, CDR2 SNEGSKA (reference sequence). The CDR3 runs 12 residues. The CDR3 DNA sequence: TGCAGCGTTAGACAGGGGCCGGACATTCAGTACTTC. It is translated as CSVRQGPDIQYF.

The table lists this clonotype with a count of one. The V and J genes are TRBV5-1 and TRBJ2-1, with D perhaps matching TRBD1 (5 bases). The V and J ends lost 6 bases and 8 bases respectively, with 18 bases between them. The CDR3 consists of 14 residues. CDR1 is SGHRS, CDR2 YFSETQ, per germline. The CDR3 sequence is CASTPWAGSDEQFF. The CDR3 DNA follows: TGCGCCAGCACCCCTTGGGCAGGGTCGGATGAGCAGTTCTTC.

At least ten counts were recorded for this clonotype. The rearrangement uses TRBV29-1 and TRBJ2-5; D gene unclear. Germline V lookup: CDR1 SQVTM, CDR2 ANQGSEA. V was cut by 1 base and J by 5 bases, with 5 bases left in between. The CDR3 extends over 11 amino acids. The CDR3 here is CSVEGVETQYF. CDR3 coding DNA: TGCAGCGTTGAAGGTGTGGAGACCCAGTACTTC.

The V and J genes are TRBV3-1 and TRBJ2-1; 9 positions agree with TRBD2. Germline CDR1 LGHDT, CDR2 YNNKEL (reference sequence). The V segment lost 1 base and the J segment 5 bases; nucleotides outside the gene matches: 9. The CDR3 covers 17 residues. The CDR3: CASSQAAGGRTHNEQFF. The CDR3 nucleotides are TGTGCCAGCAGCCAAGCGGCGGGGGGGAGGACCCACAATGAGCAGTTCTTC.

The chain has TRBV27 and TRBJ2-3; 7 bases are a match to TRBD2. The CDR3 has 17 amino acids. J lost 0 bases, V lost 0 bases, and 6 bases had no gene match. Germline V gene lookup returns CDR1 MNHEY and CDR2 SMNVEV (reference sequence). CDR3 residues: CASSLSKGAGSTDTQYF. The CDR3 nucleotides read TGTGCCAGCAGTTTATCGAAGGGAGCGGGGAGCACAGATACGCAGTATTTT.

The chain has TRBV12-3 or TRBV12-4 and TRBJ2-1, with D possibly matching TRBD2 (5 bases). This CDR3 has 14 residues. V lost 1 base and J lost 10, with 14 bases in between. CDR3: CASSLGPSLGEQFF. The CDR3 bases are TGTGCCAGCAGTTTAGGTCCTAGCTTGGGGGAGCAGTTCTTC.